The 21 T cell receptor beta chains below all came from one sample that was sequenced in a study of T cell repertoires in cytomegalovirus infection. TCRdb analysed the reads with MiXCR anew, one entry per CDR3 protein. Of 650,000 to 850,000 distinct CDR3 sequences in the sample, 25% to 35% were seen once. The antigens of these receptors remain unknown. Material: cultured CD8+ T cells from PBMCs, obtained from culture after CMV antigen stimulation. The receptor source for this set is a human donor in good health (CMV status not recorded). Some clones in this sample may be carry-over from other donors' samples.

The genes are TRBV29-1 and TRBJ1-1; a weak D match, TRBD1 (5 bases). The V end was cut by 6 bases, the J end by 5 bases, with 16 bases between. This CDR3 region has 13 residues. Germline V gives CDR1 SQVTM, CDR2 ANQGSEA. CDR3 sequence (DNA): TGCAGCGTGGCGGGGGGGATCGGAACTGAAGCTTTCTTT. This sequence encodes CSVAGGIGTEAFF.

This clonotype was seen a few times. CDR3 DNA sequence: TGTGCCAGCAGTAGCCACCCTTTGGGAGGCTACACCTTC. Amino acid sequence: CASSSHPLGGYTF. The rearrangement links TRBV12-3 or TRBV12-4 to TRBJ1-2; D remains ambiguous. The CDR3 totals 13 residues. Trimming removed 5 bases from V and 8 bases from J, with 15 bases in between.

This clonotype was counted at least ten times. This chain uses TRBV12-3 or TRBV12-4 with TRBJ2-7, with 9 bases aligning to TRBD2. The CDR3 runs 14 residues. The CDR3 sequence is CASSLAGVGYEQYV. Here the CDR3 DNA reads TGTGCCAGCAGCTTAGCGGGGGTGGGCTACGAGCAGTACGTC.

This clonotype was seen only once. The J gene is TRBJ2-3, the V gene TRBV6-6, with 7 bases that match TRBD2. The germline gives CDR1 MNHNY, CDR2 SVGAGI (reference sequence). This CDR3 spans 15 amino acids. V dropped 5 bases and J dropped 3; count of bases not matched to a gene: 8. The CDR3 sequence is CASSTGEGLTDTQYF. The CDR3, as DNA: TGTGCCAGCAGTACGGGGGAGGGATTAACAGATACGCAGTATTTT.

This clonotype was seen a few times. The CDR3 nucleotides read TGTGCCAGCAGTTTGGGGGGGGCGGGGGGGCTCCATGAGCAGTTCTTC. Its translation is CASSLGGAGGLHEQFF. The V gene is TRBV27, the J gene TRBJ2-1; TRBD2 agrees at 9 bases. The V gene's germline CDR1 is MNHEY and CDR2 SMNVEV (reference sequence). The V segment lost 3 bases and the J segment 8 bases; nucleotides outside the gene matches: 11. This CDR3 spans 16 amino acids.

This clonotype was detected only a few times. CDR3 sequence reads: CATDLGLEQFF. The CDR3 coding sequence is TGTGCCACGGACCTGGGCCTTGAGCAGTTCTTC. The chain is built from TRBV2 and TRBJ2-1, with unresolved D. Trimming left V 10 bases short and J 9 bases short, with 13 bases between. This CDR3 has 11 amino acids. Germline CDR1 is SNHLY and CDR2 is FYNNEI. The full variable domain, in which reference TRBV2 and TRBJ2-1 provide the parts outside the CDR3, is EPEVTQTPSHQVTQMGQEVILRCVPISNHLYFYWYRQILGQKVEFLVSFYNNEISEKSEIFDDQFSVERPDGSNFTLKIRSTKLEDSAMYFCATDLGLEQFFGPGTRLTVL.

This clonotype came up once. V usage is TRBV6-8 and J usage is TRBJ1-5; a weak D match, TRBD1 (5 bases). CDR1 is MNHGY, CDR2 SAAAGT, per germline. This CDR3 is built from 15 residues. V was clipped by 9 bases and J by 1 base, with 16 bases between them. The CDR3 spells CASAERGVSNQPQHF. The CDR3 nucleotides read TGTGCCAGTGCCGAACGGGGGGTAAGCAATCAGCCCCAGCATTTT.

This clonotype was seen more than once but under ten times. The CDR3 is CASSYHRASYEQYF. The DNA for the CDR3 is TGTGCCAGCAGTTACCACAGGGCCTCCTACGAGCAGTACTTC. The rearrangement links TRBV6-6 to TRBJ2-7; tentative D call: TRBD1 (6 bases). V lost 2 bases, J lost 0 bases, and 8 bases lay in between. The CDR3 consists of 14 residues. Germline CDR1 is MNHNY and CDR2 is SVGAGI (reference sequence).

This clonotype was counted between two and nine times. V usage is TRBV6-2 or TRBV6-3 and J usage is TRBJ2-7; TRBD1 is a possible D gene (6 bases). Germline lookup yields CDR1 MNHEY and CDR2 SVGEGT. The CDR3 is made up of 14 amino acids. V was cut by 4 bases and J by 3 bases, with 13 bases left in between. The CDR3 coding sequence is TGTGCCAGCAGTTTAATACAGGGTAACTACGAGCAGTACTTC. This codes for CASSLIQGNYEQYF.

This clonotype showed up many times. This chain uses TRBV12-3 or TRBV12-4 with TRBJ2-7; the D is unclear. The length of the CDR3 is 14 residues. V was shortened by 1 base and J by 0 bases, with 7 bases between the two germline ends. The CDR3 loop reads CASSLVQSSYEQYF. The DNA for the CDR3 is TGTGCCAGCAGTTTAGTACAGAGCTCCTACGAGCAGTACTTC.

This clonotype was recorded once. CDR3 sequence (DNA): TGTGCCAGCACCCAAAGTGGTCAGTTTCAGTTCTTC. This encodes CASTQSGQFQFF. V is TRBV6-2 or TRBV6-3 and J is TRBJ2-1; D remains unclear. The V and J ends lost 7 bases and 13 bases respectively, with 17 bases between them. CDR1 MNHEY and CDR2 SVGEGT come from the germline V gene. This CDR3 is 12 amino acids long.

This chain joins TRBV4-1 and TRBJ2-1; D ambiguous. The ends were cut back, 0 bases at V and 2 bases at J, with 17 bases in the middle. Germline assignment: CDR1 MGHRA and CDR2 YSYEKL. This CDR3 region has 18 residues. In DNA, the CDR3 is TGCGCCAGCAGCCAAGACCTCCGTGGGCCCCAGGCCTACAATGAGCAGTTCTTC. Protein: CASSQDLRGPQAYNEQFF.

CDR3 protein: CASSPPATALNTEAFF. In DNA, the CDR3 is TGTGCCAGCAGCCCCCCCGCGACAGCATTGAACACTGAAGCTTTCTTT. The chain has TRBV7-4 and TRBJ1-1; D is perhaps TRBD1 (5 bases). V gave up 5 bases and J gave up 0 bases, with 16 bases separating them. Germline CDR1 SGHVT, CDR2 SQSDAQ. This CDR3 has 16 amino acids.

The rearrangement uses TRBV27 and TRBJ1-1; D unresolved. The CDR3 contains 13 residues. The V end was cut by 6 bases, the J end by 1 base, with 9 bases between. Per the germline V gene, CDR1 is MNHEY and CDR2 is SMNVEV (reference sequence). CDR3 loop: CASRPSGNTEAFF. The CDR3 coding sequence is TGTGCCAGCAGGCCTTCTGGGAACACTGAAGCTTTCTTT.

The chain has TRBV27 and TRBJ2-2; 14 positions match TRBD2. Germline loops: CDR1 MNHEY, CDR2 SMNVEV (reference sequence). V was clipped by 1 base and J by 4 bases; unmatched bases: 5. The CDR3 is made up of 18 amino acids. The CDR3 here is CASSLFGLAGGVTGELFF. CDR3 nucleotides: TGTGCCAGCAGTTTATTTGGACTAGCGGGGGGAGTCACCGGGGAGCTGTTTTTT.

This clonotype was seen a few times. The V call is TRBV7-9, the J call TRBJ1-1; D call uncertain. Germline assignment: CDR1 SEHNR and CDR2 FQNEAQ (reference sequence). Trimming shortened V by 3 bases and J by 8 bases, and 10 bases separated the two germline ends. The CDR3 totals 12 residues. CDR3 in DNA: TGTGCCAGCAGCTTCACCAGCGCCGAAGCTTTCTTT. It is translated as CASSFTSAEAFF.

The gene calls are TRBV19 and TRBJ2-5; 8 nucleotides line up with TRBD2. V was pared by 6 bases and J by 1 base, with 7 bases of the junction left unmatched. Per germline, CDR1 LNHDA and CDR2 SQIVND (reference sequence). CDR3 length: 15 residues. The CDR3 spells CASRGLADFQETQYF. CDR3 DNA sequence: TGTGCCAGTAGAGGACTAGCCGACTTCCAAGAGACCCAGTACTTC.

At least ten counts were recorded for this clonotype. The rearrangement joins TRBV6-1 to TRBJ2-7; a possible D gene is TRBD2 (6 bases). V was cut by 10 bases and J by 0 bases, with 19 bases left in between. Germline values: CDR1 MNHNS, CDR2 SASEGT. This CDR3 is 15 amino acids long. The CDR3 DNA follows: TGTGCCACCCAGCGGGCCTTAGACAACTCCTACGAGCAGTACTTC. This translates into CATQRALDNSYEQYF.

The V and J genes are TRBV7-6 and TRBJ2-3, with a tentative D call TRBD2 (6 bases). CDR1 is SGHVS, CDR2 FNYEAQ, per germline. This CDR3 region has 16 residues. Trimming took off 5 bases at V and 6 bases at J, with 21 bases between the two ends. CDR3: CASSLLAAPSRDTQYF. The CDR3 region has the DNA TGTGCCAGCAGCCTATTAGCGGCACCGTCGAGGGATACGCAGTATTTT.

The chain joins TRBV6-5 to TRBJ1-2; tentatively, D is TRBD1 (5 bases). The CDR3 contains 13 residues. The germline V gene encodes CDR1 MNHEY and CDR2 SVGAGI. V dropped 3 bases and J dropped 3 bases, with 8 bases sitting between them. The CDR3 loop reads CASSYGADYGYTF. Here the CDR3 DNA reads TGTGCCAGCAGTTATGGGGCGGACTATGGCTACACCTTC.

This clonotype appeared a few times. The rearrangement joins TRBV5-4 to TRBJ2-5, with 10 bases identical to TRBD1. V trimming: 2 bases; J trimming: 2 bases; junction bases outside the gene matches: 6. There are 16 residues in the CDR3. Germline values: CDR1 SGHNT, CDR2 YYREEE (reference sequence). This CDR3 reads CASSLPEDRGQETQYF. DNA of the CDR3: TGTGCCAGCAGCTTACCCGAGGACAGGGGGCAAGAGACCCAGTACTTC.